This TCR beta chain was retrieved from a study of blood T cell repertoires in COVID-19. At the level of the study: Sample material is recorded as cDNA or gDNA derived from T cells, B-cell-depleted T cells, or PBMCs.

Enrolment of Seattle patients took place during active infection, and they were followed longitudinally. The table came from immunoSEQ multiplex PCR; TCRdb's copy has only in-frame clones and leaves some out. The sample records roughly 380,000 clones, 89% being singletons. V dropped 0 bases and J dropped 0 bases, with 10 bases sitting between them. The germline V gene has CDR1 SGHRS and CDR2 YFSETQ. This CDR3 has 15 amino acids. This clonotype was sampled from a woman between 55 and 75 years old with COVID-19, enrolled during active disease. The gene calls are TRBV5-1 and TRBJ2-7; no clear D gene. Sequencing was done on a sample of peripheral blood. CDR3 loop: CASSLEAASSYEQYF. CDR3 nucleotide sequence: TGCGCCAGCAGCTTGGAGGCGGCCAGCTCCTACGAGCAGTACTTC.